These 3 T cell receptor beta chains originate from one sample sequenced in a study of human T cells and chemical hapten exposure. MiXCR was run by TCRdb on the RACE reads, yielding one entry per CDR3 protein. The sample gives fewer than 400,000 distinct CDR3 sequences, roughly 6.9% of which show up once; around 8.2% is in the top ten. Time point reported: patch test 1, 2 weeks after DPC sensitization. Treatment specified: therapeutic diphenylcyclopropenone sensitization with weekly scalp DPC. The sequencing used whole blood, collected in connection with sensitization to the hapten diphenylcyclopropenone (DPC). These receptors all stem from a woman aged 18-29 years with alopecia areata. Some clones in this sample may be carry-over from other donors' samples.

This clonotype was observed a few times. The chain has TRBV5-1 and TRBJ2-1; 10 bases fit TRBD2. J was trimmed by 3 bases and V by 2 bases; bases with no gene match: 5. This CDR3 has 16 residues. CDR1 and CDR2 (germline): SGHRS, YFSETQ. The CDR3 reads CASSLDTSGVYNEQFF. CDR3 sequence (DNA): TGCGCCAGCAGCTTAGATACTAGCGGGGTCTACAATGAGCAGTTCTTC.

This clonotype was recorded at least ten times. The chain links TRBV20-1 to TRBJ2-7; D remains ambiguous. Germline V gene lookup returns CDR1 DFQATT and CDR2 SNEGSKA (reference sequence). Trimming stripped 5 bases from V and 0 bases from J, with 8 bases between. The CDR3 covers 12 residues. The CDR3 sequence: CSAPRSSYEQYF. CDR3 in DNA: TGCAGTGCTCCCAGGAGCTCCTACGAGCAGTACTTC.

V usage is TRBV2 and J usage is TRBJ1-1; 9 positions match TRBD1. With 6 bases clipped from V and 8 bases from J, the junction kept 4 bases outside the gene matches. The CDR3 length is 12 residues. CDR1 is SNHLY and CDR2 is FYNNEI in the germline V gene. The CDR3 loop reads CASSGTGSEAFF. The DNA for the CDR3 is TGTGCCAGCAGCGGGACAGGGAGCGAAGCTTTCTTT.